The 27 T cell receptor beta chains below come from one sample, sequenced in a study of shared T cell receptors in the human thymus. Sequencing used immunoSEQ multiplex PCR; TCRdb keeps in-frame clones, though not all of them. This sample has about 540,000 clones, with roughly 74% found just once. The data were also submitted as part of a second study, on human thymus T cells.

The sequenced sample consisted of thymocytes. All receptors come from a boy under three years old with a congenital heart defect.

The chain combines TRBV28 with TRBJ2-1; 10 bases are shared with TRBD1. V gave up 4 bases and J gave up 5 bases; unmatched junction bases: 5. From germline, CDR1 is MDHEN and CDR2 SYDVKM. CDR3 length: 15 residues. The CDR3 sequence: CASSSGQGIDNEQFF. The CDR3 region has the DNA TGTGCCAGCAGTTCGGGACAGGGGATCGACAATGAGCAGTTCTTC.

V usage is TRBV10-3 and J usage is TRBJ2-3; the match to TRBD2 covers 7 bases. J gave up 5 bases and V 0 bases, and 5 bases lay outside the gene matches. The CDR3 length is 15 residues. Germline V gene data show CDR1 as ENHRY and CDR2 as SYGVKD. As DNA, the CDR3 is TGTGCCATCAGTGAGTCGGCGGGAGTGGGAGATACGCAGTATTTT. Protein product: CAISESAGVGDTQYF.

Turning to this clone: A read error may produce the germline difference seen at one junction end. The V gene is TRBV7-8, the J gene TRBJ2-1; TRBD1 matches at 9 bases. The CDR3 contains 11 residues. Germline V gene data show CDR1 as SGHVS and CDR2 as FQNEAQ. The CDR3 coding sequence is TGTGCCAGCAGCCCCAACCGGGACAGGGTCTTC. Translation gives CASSPNRDRVF.

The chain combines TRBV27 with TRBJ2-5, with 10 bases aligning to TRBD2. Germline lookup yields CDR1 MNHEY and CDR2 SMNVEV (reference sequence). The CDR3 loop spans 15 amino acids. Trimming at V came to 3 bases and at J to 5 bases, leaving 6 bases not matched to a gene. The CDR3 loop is CASSFSPAGGETQYF. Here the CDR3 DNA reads TGTGCCAGCAGTTTTTCCCCAGCGGGAGGGGAGACCCAGTACTTC.

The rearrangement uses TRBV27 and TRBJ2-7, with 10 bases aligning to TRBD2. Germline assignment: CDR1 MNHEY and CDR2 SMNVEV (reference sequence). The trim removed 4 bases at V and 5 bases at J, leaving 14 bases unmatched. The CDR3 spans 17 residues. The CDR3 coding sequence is TGTGCCAGCAGTTCGTCTTTGCGAGCGGGAGGGGACCACGAGCAGTACTTC. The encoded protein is CASSSSLRAGGDHEQYF.

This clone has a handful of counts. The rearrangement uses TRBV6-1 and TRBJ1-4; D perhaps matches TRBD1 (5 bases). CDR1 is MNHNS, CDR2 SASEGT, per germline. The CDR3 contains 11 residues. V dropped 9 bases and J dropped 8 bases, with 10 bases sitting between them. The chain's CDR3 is CASQGGEKLFF. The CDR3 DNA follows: TGTGCCAGTCAGGGAGGAGAAAAACTGTTTTTT.

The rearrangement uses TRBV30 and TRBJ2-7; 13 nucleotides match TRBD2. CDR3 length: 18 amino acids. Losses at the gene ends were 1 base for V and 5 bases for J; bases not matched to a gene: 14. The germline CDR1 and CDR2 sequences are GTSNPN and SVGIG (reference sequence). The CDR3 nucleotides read TGTGCCTGGAGTGGCACAAAATTACTAGCGGGAGGGCCCCACGAGCAGTACTTC. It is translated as CAWSGTKLLAGGPHEQYF.

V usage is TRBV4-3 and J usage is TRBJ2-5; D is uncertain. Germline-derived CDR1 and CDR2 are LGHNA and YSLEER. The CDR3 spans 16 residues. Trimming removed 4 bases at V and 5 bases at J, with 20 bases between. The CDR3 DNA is TGCGCCAGCAGCCGTGAGCCTAGAATGCGTCCCGAGACCCAGTACTTC. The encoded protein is CASSREPRMRPETQYF.

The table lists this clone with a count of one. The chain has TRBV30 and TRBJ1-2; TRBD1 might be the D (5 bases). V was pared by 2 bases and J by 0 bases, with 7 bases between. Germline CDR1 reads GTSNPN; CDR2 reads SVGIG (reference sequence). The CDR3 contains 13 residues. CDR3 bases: TGTGCCTGGAGTACCAGGGCTAACTATGGCTACACCTTC. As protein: CAWSTRANYGYTF.

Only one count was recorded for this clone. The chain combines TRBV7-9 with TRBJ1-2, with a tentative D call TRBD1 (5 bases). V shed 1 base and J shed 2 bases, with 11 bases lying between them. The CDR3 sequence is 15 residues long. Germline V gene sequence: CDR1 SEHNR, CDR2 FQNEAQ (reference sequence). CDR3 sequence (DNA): TGTGCCAGCAGCTTAGGGACACAAGGGAACTATGGCTACACCTTC. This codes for CASSLGTQGNYGYTF.

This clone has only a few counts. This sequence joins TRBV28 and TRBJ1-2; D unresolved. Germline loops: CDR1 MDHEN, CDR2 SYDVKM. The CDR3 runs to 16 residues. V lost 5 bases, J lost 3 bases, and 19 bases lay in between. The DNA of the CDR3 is TGTGCCAGCAGTCCTCACTCCTCTAAGAGTTACTATGGCTACACCTTC. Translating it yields CASSPHSSKSYYGYTF.

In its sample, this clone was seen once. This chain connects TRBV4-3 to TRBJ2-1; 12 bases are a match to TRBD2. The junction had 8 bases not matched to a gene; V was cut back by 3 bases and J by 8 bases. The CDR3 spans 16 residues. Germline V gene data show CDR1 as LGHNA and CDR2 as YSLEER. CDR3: CASSHTTSGSVDEQFF. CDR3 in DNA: TGCGCCAGCAGCCACACGACTAGCGGGAGTGTGGATGAGCAGTTCTTC.

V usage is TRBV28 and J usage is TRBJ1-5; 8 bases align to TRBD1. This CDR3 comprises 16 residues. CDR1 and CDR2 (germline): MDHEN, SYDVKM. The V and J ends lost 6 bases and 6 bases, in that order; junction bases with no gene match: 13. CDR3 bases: TGTGCCAGCAGCCCTAGCGGACAGGGTCGTGGTCAGCCCCAGCATTTT. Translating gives CASSPSGQGRGQPQHF.

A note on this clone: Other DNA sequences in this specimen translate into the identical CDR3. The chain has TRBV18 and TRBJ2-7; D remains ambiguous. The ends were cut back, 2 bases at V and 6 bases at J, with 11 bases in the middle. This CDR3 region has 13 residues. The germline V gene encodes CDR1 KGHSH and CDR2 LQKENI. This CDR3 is CASSPWSQVEQYF. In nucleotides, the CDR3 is TGTGCCAGCTCACCATGGTCCCAGGTCGAGCAGTACTTC.

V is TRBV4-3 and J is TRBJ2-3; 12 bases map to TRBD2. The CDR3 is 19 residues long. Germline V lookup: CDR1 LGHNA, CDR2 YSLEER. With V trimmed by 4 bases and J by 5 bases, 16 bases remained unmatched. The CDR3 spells CASSPLGASGRAVVDTQYF. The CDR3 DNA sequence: TGCGCCAGCAGCCCCCTGGGAGCTAGCGGGAGGGCCGTGGTAGATACGCAGTATTTT.

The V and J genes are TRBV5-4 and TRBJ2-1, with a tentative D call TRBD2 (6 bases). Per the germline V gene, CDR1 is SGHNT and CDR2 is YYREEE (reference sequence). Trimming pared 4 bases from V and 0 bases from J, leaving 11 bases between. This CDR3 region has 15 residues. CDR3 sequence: CASSPPGGSYNEQFF. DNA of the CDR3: TGTGCCAGCAGCCCCCCCGGGGGCTCCTACAATGAGCAGTTCTTC.

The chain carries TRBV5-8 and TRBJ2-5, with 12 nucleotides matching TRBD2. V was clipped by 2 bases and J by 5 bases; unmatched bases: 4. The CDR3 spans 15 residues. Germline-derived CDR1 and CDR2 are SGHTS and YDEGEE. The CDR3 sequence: CASSFRLAGEETQYF. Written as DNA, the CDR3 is TGTGCCAGCAGCTTTCGACTAGCGGGAGAGGAGACCCAGTACTTC.

The CDR3 protein is CASNQTEKGPSGLNEKLFF. CDR3 bases: TGTGCCAGCAATCAAACCGAAAAGGGGCCGTCCGGCCTTAATGAAAAACTGTTTTTT. V usage is TRBV28 and J usage is TRBJ1-4; tentative D call: TRBD1 (5 bases). This CDR3 has 19 amino acids. Germline assignment: CDR1 MDHEN and CDR2 SYDVKM. V lost 7 bases and J lost 4, with 28 bases in between.

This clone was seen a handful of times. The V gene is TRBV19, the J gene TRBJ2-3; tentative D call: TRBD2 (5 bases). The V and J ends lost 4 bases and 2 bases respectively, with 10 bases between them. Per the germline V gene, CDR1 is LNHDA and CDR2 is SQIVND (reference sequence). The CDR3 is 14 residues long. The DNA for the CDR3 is TGTGCCAGTAGTACCCGGACTTACACAGATACGCAGTATTTT. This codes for CASSTRTYTDTQYF.

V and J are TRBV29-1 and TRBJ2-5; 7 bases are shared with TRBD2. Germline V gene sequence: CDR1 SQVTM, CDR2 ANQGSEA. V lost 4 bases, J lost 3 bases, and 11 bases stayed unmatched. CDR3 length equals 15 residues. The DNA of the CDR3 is TGCAGCGTTGTGGGAAGCGGGACCCTGAAAGAGACCCAGTACTTC. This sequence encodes CSVVGSGTLKETQYF.

The CDR3 DNA reads TGTGCCAGCAGCTACGACAGGCACGTCTCCTACGAGCAGTACTTC. Protein sequence: CASSYDRHVSYEQYF. The gene calls are TRBV2 and TRBJ2-7; tentatively, D is TRBD1 (6 bases). The length of the CDR3 is 15 residues. V was pared by 6 bases and J by 0 bases, with 15 bases between. The germline gives CDR1 SNHLY, CDR2 FYNNEI.

This chain's CDR3 is CASSERTGSDNEQFF. CDR3 DNA sequence: TGTGCCAGCAGTGAAAGGACAGGGAGCGACAATGAGCAGTTCTTC. The chain has TRBV2 and TRBJ2-1, with 8 bases aligning to TRBD1. The CDR3 sequence is 15 residues long. Germline values: CDR1 SNHLY, CDR2 FYNNEI. The V segment lost 2 bases and the J segment 5 bases; nucleotides outside the gene matches: 5.

The CDR3, as DNA: TGTGCCAGCAGTTATGGGCTACCTGCAGGCAATGAGCAGTTCTTC. This sequence encodes CASSYGLPAGNEQFF. This rearrangement joins TRBV6-5 to TRBJ2-1; D not certain. Germline CDR1 and CDR2: MNHEY and SVGAGI. Trimming left V 3 bases short and J 6 bases short, with 15 bases between. The CDR3 has 15 amino acids.

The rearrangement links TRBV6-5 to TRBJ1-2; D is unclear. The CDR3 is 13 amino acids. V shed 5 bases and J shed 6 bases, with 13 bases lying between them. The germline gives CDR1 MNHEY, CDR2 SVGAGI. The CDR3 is CASSHGWEHGYTF. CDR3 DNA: TGTGCCAGCAGTCACGGTTGGGAGCATGGCTACACCTTC.

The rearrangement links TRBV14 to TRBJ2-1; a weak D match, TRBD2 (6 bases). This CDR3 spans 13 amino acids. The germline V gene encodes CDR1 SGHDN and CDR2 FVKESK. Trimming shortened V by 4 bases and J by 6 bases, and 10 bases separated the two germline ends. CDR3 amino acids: CASSRGVGNEQFF. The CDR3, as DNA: TGTGCCAGCAGCCGCGGGGTGGGCAATGAGCAGTTCTTC.

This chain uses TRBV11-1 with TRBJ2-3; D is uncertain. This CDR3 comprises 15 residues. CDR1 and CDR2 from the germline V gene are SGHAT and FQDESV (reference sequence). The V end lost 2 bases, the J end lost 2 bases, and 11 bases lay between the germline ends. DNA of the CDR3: TGTGCCAGCAGCTTAATCCGAGGAACCACAGATACGCAGTATTTT. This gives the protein CASSLIRGTTDTQYF.

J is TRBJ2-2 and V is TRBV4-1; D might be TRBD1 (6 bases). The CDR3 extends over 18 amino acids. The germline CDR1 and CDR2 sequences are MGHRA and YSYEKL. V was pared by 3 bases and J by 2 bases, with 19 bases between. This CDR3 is CASSHPKQGPANTGELFF. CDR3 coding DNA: TGCGCCAGCAGCCACCCCAAACAGGGTCCAGCCAACACCGGGGAGCTGTTTTTT.